Presented here are 25 T cell receptor beta chains from one specimen sequenced in a study of response to subunit inactivated influenza vaccine. TCRdb recomputed calls from the RT-PCR reads with MiXCR, one row per CDR3 protein. The repertoire has 500,000 to 550,000 distinct CDR3 sequences, around 7.9% of them found once; the top ten carry around 13%. The input for sequencing was PBMCs from blood, taken around 25 months after vaccination. The receptors stem from a man aged 50 to 75 who received an inactivated influenza vaccine.

This clonotype appeared many times. This chain uses TRBV6-1 with TRBJ2-3, with D possibly being TRBD2 (5 bases). The germline V and J ends were trimmed by 8 bases and 4 bases, with 16 bases remaining between them. The CDR3 extends over 14 amino acids. CDR1 is MNHNS, CDR2 SASEGT, per germline. CDR3 coding DNA: TGTGCCAGCGCGCGGCAGGAGGTCGCAGATACGCAGTATTTT. Protein sequence: CASARQEVADTQYF.

The J gene is TRBJ2-1, the V gene TRBV10-3; possibly TRBD2 for D (6 bases). This CDR3 is built from 15 residues. CDR1 is ENHRY, CDR2 SYGVKD, per germline. V gave up 10 bases and J gave up 4 bases, with 20 bases separating them. CDR3 sequence: CATSQGGNLYNEQFF. DNA of the CDR3: TGTGCCACCTCTCAAGGAGGGAACCTTTACAATGAGCAGTTCTTC.

This clonotype was seen more than once but under ten times. The rearrangement links TRBV10-3 to TRBJ1-4, with TRBD1 identical over 9 bases. With 3 bases clipped from V and 8 bases from J, the junction kept 7 bases outside the gene matches. The CDR3 contains 15 residues. From germline, CDR1 is ENHRY and CDR2 SYGVKD. The CDR3 nucleotides read TGTGCCATCAGTGATCAAAGACAGGGGGAGGAAAAACTGTTTTTT. Amino acid sequence: CAISDQRQGEEKLFF.

This clonotype was seen repeatedly, ten times or more. The rearrangement links TRBV28 to TRBJ2-1, with 8 bases aligning to TRBD2. This CDR3 is 16 amino acids long. Germline-derived CDR1 and CDR2 are MDHEN and SYDVKM. V shed 4 bases and J 3 bases; nucleotides not matched to a gene: 8. CDR3 nucleotide sequence: TGTGCCAGCAGTTCCGCACTAGCGGAGAACTACAATGAGCAGTTCTTC. It codes for CASSSALAENYNEQFF.

This clonotype was recorded many times. The rearrangement uses TRBV7-2 and TRBJ2-3, with TRBD2 as a possible D gene (5 bases). Germline V gene lookup returns CDR1 SGHTA and CDR2 FQGNSA. The V gene lost 1 base and the J gene lost 5 bases, with 13 bases spanning the gap. CDR3 length equals 15 residues. In DNA form, the CDR3 reads TGTGCCAGCAGCTTAGTGGCTAGCTTGGGAGATACGCAGTATTTT. The encoded protein is CASSLVASLGDTQYF.

This clonotype was seen more than once but under ten times. This CDR3 reads CASSAVVGTSGRREQFF. CDR3 in DNA: TGTGCCAGCAGCGCAGTTGTGGGGACTAGCGGGAGACGTGAGCAGTTCTTC. The chain joins TRBV3-1 to TRBJ2-1; 14 bases align to TRBD2. The V gene end was trimmed by 5 bases and the J gene end by 9 bases; junction bases not matched to a gene: 12. CDR1 and CDR2 (germline): LGHDT, YNNKEL (reference sequence). This CDR3 has 17 amino acids.

This clonotype was detected ten times or more. The V gene is TRBV20-1, the J gene TRBJ2-5; 9 bases fit TRBD2. The CDR3 spans 12 residues. CDR1 is DFQATT, CDR2 SNEGSKA, per germline (reference sequence). J lost 5 bases, V lost 6 bases, and 4 bases had no gene match. As DNA, the CDR3 is TGCAGTGCCAATAGCGGGAGTGAGACCCAGTACTTC. Translation: CSANSGSETQYF.

This chain joins TRBV6-1 and TRBJ2-3; 9 positions match TRBD2. CDR3 length: 15 residues. CDR1 is MNHNS and CDR2 is SASEGT in the germline V gene. Trimming removed 6 bases from V and 5 bases from J; junction bases left unmatched: 9. The CDR3: CASRDSSGKIDTQYF. The CDR3 nucleotides read TGTGCCAGCAGAGATTCTAGCGGGAAAATAGATACGCAGTATTTT.

The V call is TRBV29-1, the J call TRBJ2-1; a weak D match, TRBD1 (6 bases). The CDR3 has 13 residues. Per germline, CDR1 SQVTM and CDR2 ANQGSEA. The V gene lost 4 bases and the J gene lost 10 bases, with 17 bases spanning the gap. The DNA for the CDR3 is TGCAGCGTTGGCCTCTCTACCGGGACAGAGCAGTTCTTC. Protein product: CSVGLSTGTEQFF.

This clonotype was counted many times. The V and J genes are TRBV4-1 and TRBJ2-3; 10 nucleotides align to TRBD2. Germline V gene lookup returns CDR1 MGHRA and CDR2 YSYEKL. V trimming: 5 bases; J trimming: 2 bases; junction bases outside the gene matches: 4. The CDR3 covers 15 residues. For the CDR3, the DNA is TGCGCCAGCAGCTCCAGCGGGGGGGCCACAGATACGCAGTATTTT. Its protein product is CASSSSGGATDTQYF.

The sample holds a few counts of this clonotype. The rearrangement joins TRBV10-3 to TRBJ2-7; D is undetermined. Trimming removed 4 bases from V and 2 bases from J, with 9 bases in between. The CDR3 sequence is 13 residues long. Germline V lookup: CDR1 ENHRY, CDR2 SYGVKD. The chain's CDR3 is CAISGVLAYEQYF. As DNA, the CDR3 is TGTGCCATCAGTGGTGTCCTGGCCTACGAGCAGTACTTC.

This clonotype was recorded a few times. The J gene is TRBJ1-6, the V gene TRBV20-1, with 8 bases identical to TRBD1. With V trimmed by 3 bases and J by 8 bases, 9 bases remained unmatched. This CDR3 is built from 15 residues. Germline CDR1 is DFQATT and CDR2 is SNEGSKA (reference sequence). The CDR3 DNA follows: TGCAGTGCTAGTGTAGGGGGACAGGAGGATTCACCCCTCCACTTT. It specifies CSASVGGQEDSPLHF.

In its sample, this clonotype was seen a few times. The chain is built from TRBV7-9 and TRBJ2-1; TRBD2 aligns across 8 bases. The CDR3 consists of 15 residues. CDR1 is SEHNR, CDR2 FQNEAQ, per germline (reference sequence). The J segment lost 5 bases and the V segment lost 5 bases, leaving 8 bases of the junction unmatched. The CDR3 loop reads CASSPDGTRHNEQFF. In nucleotides, the CDR3 is TGTGCCAGCAGCCCAGACGGGACTAGGCACAATGAGCAGTTCTTC.

The sample holds a few counts of this clonotype. The chain couples TRBV4-3 to TRBJ1-4; D is unresolved. Germline lookup yields CDR1 LGHNA and CDR2 YSLEER. CDR3 size: 14 residues. Trimming removed 1 base at V and 3 bases at J, with 6 bases between. The CDR3 sequence is CASSQAQANEKLFF. The DNA for the CDR3 is TGCGCCAGCAGCCAAGCTCAAGCTAATGAAAAACTGTTTTTT.

CDR3 region: CSSSTGGSYNEQFF. The CDR3 bases are TGCAGCTCATCGACGGGCGGGTCCTACAATGAGCAGTTCTTC. This chain connects TRBV29-1 to TRBJ2-1; D might be TRBD2 (5 bases). Deletions cut 8 bases from V and 1 base from J, with 15 bases between. Germline CDR1 reads SQVTM; CDR2 reads ANQGSEA. CDR3 size: 14 residues.

In its sample, this clonotype was seen a few times. The chain couples TRBV16 to TRBJ1-2; 8 positions match TRBD1. The germline gives CDR1 KGHSY, CDR2 FQNENV. CDR3 length: 15 amino acids. V lost 3 bases, J lost 4 bases, and 7 bases stayed unmatched. Here the CDR3 DNA reads TGTGCCAGCAGCCAGACCGGGACAGGTCTCTATGGCTACACCTTC. It encodes CASSQTGTGLYGYTF. The full variable domain, its missing parts supplied by reference TRBV16 and TRBJ1-2, is GEEVAQTPKHLVRGEGQKAKLYCAPIKGHSYVFWYQQVLKNEFKFLISFQNENVFDETGMPKERFSAKCLPNSPCSLEIQATKLEDSAVYFCASSQTGTGLYGYTFGSGTRLTVV.

This chain uses TRBV7-2 with TRBJ1-1; D may be TRBD1 (6 bases). V lost 5 bases and J 1 base, leaving 14 bases between the germline ends. The CDR3 spans 15 residues. CDR1 and CDR2 from the germline V gene are SGHTA and FQGNSA. The DNA for the CDR3 is TGTGCCAGCAGCCCTCGACAGGCCTCGAACACTGAAGCTTTCTTT. This sequence encodes CASSPRQASNTEAFF.

This clonotype was counted many times. A much larger clone is a single base away; this may be a read error. The gene calls are TRBV20-1 and TRBJ1-5, with D unclear. This CDR3 contains 12 residues. Germline V gene data show CDR1 as DFQATT and CDR2 as SNEGSKA (reference sequence). The germline V and J ends were trimmed by 0 bases and 2 bases, with 2 bases remaining between them. The CDR3 loop is CSARDGNQPQHF. CDR3 in DNA: TGCAGTGCTAGAGATGGCAATCAGCCCCAGCATTTT.

This clonotype was picked up many times. This chain uses TRBV4-3 with TRBJ2-3; 7 bases match TRBD2. CDR3 length: 16 amino acids. J was trimmed by 2 bases and V by 0 bases; bases with no gene match: 5. CDR1 LGHNA and CDR2 YSLEER come from the germline V gene. The CDR3 coding sequence is TGCGCCAGCAGCCAAGATCCTAGCGGTTACACAGATACGCAGTATTTT. It specifies CASSQDPSGYTDTQYF.

This clonotype turned up a few times. The chain has TRBV28 and TRBJ2-7, with 7 bases that match TRBD1. Germline V CDR1 and CDR2: MDHEN, SYDVKM. J was trimmed by 2 bases and V by 4 bases; bases with no gene match: 20. The CDR3 spans 19 residues. The CDR3 here is CASSSYRDSPIVRTYEQYF. In nucleotides, the CDR3 is TGTGCCAGCAGTTCGTACCGGGACAGCCCAATAGTCCGAACCTACGAGCAGTACTTC. The entire variable domain, with the rest obtained from reference TRBV28 and TRBJ2-7, is as follows: DVKVTQSSRYLVKRTGEKVFLECVQDMDHENMFWYRQDPGLGLRLIYFSYDVKMKEKGDIPEGYSVSREKKERFSLILESASTNQTSMYLCASSSYRDSPIVRTYEQYFGPGTRLTVT.

V usage is TRBV20-1 and J usage is TRBJ2-1, with D uncertain. Trimming shortened V by 1 base and J by 4 bases, and 14 bases separated the two germline ends. This CDR3 spans 15 amino acids. Germline loops: CDR1 DFQATT, CDR2 SNEGSKA (reference sequence). CDR3 in amino acids: CSARVMAVLYNEQFF. The CDR3 bases are TGCAGTGCTAGAGTAATGGCCGTTCTGTACAATGAGCAGTTCTTC.

A few counts support this clonotype. The chain links TRBV5-1 to TRBJ2-3, with D possibly matching TRBD1 (5 bases). This CDR3 spans 14 amino acids. CDR1 and CDR2 from the germline V gene are SGHRS and YFSETQ. V gave up 0 bases and J gave up 3 bases, with 8 bases separating them. The CDR3 bases are TGCGCCAGCAGCTTGGATCAGGGAACAGATACGCAGTATTTT. This translates into CASSLDQGTDTQYF.

This clonotype was detected a few times. The CDR3 reads CASSQGSGQETQYF. The CDR3 coding sequence is TGTGCCAGCAGCCAGGGAAGCGGGCAAGAGACCCAGTACTTC. V gene TRBV6-1 combines with J gene TRBJ2-5; the D gene is possibly TRBD2 (6 bases). Germline V lookup: CDR1 MNHNS, CDR2 SASEGT. This CDR3 contains 14 residues. Trimming stripped 6 bases from V and 2 bases from J, with 13 bases between.

This clonotype was counted only a few times. The chain recombines TRBV7-2 with TRBJ2-3; D ambiguous. CDR3 length equals 13 residues. The ends were cut back, 4 bases at V and 7 bases at J, with 12 bases in the middle. CDR1 SGHTA and CDR2 FQGNSA come from the germline V gene. The CDR3 sequence is CASSSDFLNTQYF. CDR3 coding DNA: TGTGCCAGCAGCTCCGACTTTTTAAATACGCAGTATTTT.

The chain is built from TRBV20-1 and TRBJ2-1; maybe TRBD2 (5 bases). This CDR3 comprises 14 residues. In germline, CDR1 is DFQATT, CDR2 SNEGSKA (reference sequence). V gave up 7 bases and J gave up 1 base, with 14 bases separating them. The CDR3 DNA is TGCAGTGGGGAGAAAGAGGCGTCCTACAATGAGCAGTTCTTC. It translates to CSGEKEASYNEQFF.